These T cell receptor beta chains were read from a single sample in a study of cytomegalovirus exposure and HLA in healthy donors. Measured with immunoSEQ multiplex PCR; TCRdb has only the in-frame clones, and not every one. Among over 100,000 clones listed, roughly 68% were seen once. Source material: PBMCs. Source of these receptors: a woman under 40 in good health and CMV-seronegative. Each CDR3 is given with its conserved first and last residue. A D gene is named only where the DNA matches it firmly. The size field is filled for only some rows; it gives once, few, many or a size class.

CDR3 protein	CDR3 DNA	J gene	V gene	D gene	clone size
CASSKSPGSSYEAFF	TGTGCCAGCAGTAAAAGTCCCGGGAGTTCGTATGAAGCTTTCTTT	TRBJ1-1	TRBV6-5	-	few
CASSLGGTSAFTDTQYF	TGTGCCAGCAGCTTAGGCGGGACTAGCGCTTTCACAGATACGCAGTATTTT	TRBJ2-3	TRBV7-9	TRBD2	-
CASSEWLGGSYEQYF	TGTGCCAGCAGTGAATGGTTAGGGGGCTCCTACGAGCAGTACTTC	TRBJ2-7	TRBV25-1	-	-
CASSLGRGPTDTQYF	TGCGCCAGCAGCTTGGGCAGGGGGCCCACAGATACGCAGTATTTT	TRBJ2-3	TRBV5-1	TRBD1	-
CASSELGLAGVNEQFF	TGTGCCAGCAGTGAACTCGGACTAGCGGGAGTCAATGAGCAGTTCTTC	TRBJ2-1	TRBV25-1	TRBD2	-
CASSEQVRTDTQYF	TGTGCCAGCAGTGAACAGGTCAGAACAGATACGCAGTATTTT	TRBJ2-3	TRBV6-1	-	once
CAWSFTGAAQETQYF	TGTGCCTGGAGTTTCACAGGGGCCGCACAAGAGACCCAGTACTTC	TRBJ2-5	TRBV30	TRBD1	-
CASSLSYSPQATQYF	TGCGCCAGCAGCTTGAGTTACAGTCCACAAGCTACCCAGTACTTC	TRBJ2-5	TRBV5-1	-	-
CVVREGGSTYEQYF	TGTGTGGTCCGGGAGGGAGGTTCAACCTACGAGCAGTACTTC	TRBJ2-7	TRBV6-5	TRBD2	-
CASSQSGAAGYTF	TGTGCCAGCAGCCAAAGTGGGGCCGCGGGCTACACCTTC	TRBJ1-2	TRBV27	-	-
CASSWGGGQGRNTEAFF	TGCGCCAGCAGCTGGGGGGGAGGACAGGGAAGAAACACTGAAGCTTTCTTT	TRBJ1-1	TRBV5-1	TRBD1	-
CAWSKVRTSSGANVLTF	TGTGCCTGGAGTAAGGTCAGGACAAGCTCTGGGGCCAACGTCCTGACTTTC	TRBJ2-6	TRBV30	-	-
CASRDFGYTF	TGTGCCAGCAGAGACTTTGGCTACACCTTC	TRBJ1-2	TRBV2	-	-
CASSLEGQGGGYTF	TGCGCCAGCAGCTTGGAGGGACAGGGAGGAGGCTACACCTTC	TRBJ1-2	TRBV5-1	TRBD1	-
CASSLRPGDDYGYTF	TGTGCCAGCAGCTTAAGACCCGGGGATGACTATGGCTACACCTTC	TRBJ1-2	TRBV7-3	-	-
CASSLGLTNYEQYF	TGTGCCAGCAGTCTCGGACTGACAAACTACGAGCAGTACTTC	TRBJ2-7	TRBV27	-	once
CAWNKARTGPGYTF	TGTGCCTGGAATAAGGCCCGGACAGGGCCTGGCTACACCTTC	TRBJ1-2	TRBV30	TRBD1	-
CASAEGRELHEQFF	TGCGCCAGCGCCGAGGGGCGGGAGTTACATGAGCAGTTCTTC	TRBJ2-1	TRBV4-1	TRBD2	-
CASTSGAGNTGELFF	TGCGCCAGCACCTCAGGGGCGGGGAACACCGGGGAGCTGTTTTTT	TRBJ2-2	TRBV4-3	-	-
CASSHHGQNTGQPNYGYTF	TGCGCCAGCAGTCACCACGGACAGAACACCGGACAACCCAACTATGGCTACACCTTC	TRBJ1-2	TRBV23-1	-	once
CASSLQSGVAWDTEAFF	TGTGCCAGCAGCTTACAAAGTGGAGTGGCGTGGGACACTGAAGCTTTCTTT	TRBJ1-1	TRBV7-9	-	-
CASSQGLNSRGNEKLFF	TGCGCCAGCAGCCAAGGGTTGAATTCGCGGGGGAATGAAAAACTGTTTTTT	TRBJ1-4	TRBV4-3	-	-
CASSLLSTNEKLFF	TGCGCCAGCAGCTTGCTGAGTACTAATGAAAAACTGTTTTTT	TRBJ1-4	TRBV5-1	-	few
CASSWRGDTQYF	TGTGCCAGCAGTTGGAGGGGTGATACGCAGTATTTT	TRBJ2-3	TRBV6-6	-	-
CASSQTTGLSGNTIYF	TGTGCCAGCAGTCAAACGACAGGACTCTCTGGAAACACCATATATTTT	TRBJ1-3	TRBV7-6	-	-
CASSEGQGLTTEAFF	TGTGCCAGCAGCGAAGGACAGGGACTGACCACTGAAGCTTTCTTT	TRBJ1-1	TRBV9	TRBD1	-
CASSLSGVRSDTQYF	TGTGCCAGCAGCTTATCGGGGGTGCGGTCGGATACGCAGTATTTT	TRBJ2-3	TRBV7-3	-	-
CASSVLQGDTEAFF	TGTGCCAGCAGTGTTCTCCAGGGTGATACTGAAGCTTTCTTT	TRBJ1-1	TRBV6-1	-	-
CASSRLAGDTGELFF	TGTGCCAGCAGTCGACTAGCGGGAGATACCGGGGAGCTGTTTTTT	TRBJ2-2	TRBV6-4	TRBD2	-
CASSYTHTTGNTEAFF	TGTGCCAGCAGTTATACACACACGACTGGGAACACTGAAGCTTTCTTT	TRBJ1-1	TRBV6-5	-	-
CSVEGRDTDTQYF	TGCAGCGTTGAAGGTCGAGACACAGATACGCAGTATTTT	TRBJ2-3	TRBV29-1	-	-
CASSQDRTSGYEQYF	TGCGCCAGCAGCCAAGATAGGACTAGCGGGTACGAGCAGTACTTC	TRBJ2-7	TRBV4-1	TRBD2	-
CASSVGTGLTDTQYF	TGTGCCAGCTCAGTAGGGACAGGGCTCACAGATACGCAGTATTTT	TRBJ2-3	TRBV18	TRBD1	once
CASSGGLAGGLPEQFF	TGCGCCAGCAGCGGGGGACTAGCGGGAGGCCTACCGGAGCAGTTCTTC	TRBJ2-1	TRBV5-1	TRBD2	-
CASRGPETQYF	TGTGCCAGCAGGGGCCCGGAGACCCAGTACTTC	TRBJ2-5	TRBV6-1	-	-
CASSPGTGWSGYTF	TGTGCCAGCAGCCCGGGGACAGGGTGGTCTGGCTACACCTTC	TRBJ1-2	TRBV7-9	TRBD1	few
CASSLQGTNEKLFF	TGTGCCAGCAGCCTGCAGGGGACTAATGAAAAACTGTTTTTT	TRBJ1-4	TRBV7-6	-	few
CAISEEQVAGNTIYF	TGTGCCATCAGTGAGGAACAGGTGGCTGGAAACACCATATATTTT	TRBJ1-3	TRBV10-3	-	few
CASSEPGEPPNGYTF	TGTGCCAGCAGTGAGCCTGGGGAGCCGCCAAATGGCTACACCTTC	TRBJ1-2	TRBV25-1	-	-
CASSLQRSNYEQYF	TGTGCCAGCAGCTTGCAGCGGTCCAACTACGAGCAGTACTTC	TRBJ2-7	TRBV5-6	-	once
CAWSLSGANVLTF	TGTGCCTGGAGTCTGTCTGGGGCCAACGTCCTGACTTTC	TRBJ2-6	TRBV30	-	-
CASSEGQGFEKLFF	TGTGCCAGCAGTGAGGGACAGGGGTTTGAAAAACTGTTTTTT	TRBJ1-4	TRBV28	TRBD1	few
CASIPTAGLNQPQHF	TGTGCCAGCATTCCGACCGCAGGACTCAATCAGCCCCAGCATTTT	TRBJ1-5	TRBV6-6	-	-
CASSGHIATNEKLFF	TGTGCCAGCAGCGGGCACATCGCAACTAATGAAAAACTGTTTTTT	TRBJ1-4	TRBV9	-	once